Presented here are 25 T cell receptor beta chains from one specimen sequenced in a study of blood T cells in healthy people across ages. It was with a sample-barcoded 5' primer and a J-beta primer mix that a second PCR of about 6 to 11 cycles was run. TCRdb re-called the 5' RACE reads with MiXCR, one entry per CDR3 protein. The top ten clones hold roughly 40% of a sample with fewer than 950,000 distinct CDR3 sequences, about 55% of them seen once. Sequenced: blood. Receptors originate from a man older than 75 in good health.

This clonotype was counted a few times. The CDR3 loop reads CASSPLAGTDTQYF. DNA of the CDR3: TGTGCCAGCTCACCTCTCGCGGGCACAGATACGCAGTATTTT. This chain links TRBV18 with TRBJ2-3, with D hard to call. Per germline, CDR1 KGHSH and CDR2 LQKENI. This CDR3 contains 14 residues. Trimming took 3 bases from V and 1 from J, leaving 8 bases between them. The full variable domain, in which reference TRBV18 and TRBJ2-3 provide the parts outside the CDR3, is NAGVMQNPRHLVRRRGQEARLRCSPMKGHSHVYWYRQLPEEGLKFMVYLQKENIIDESGMPKERFSAEFPKEGPSILRIQQVVRGDSAAYFCASSPLAGTDTQYFGPGTRLTVL.

This clonotype has more than one count but fewer than ten. This CDR3 reads CASSSTGQGVQYF. The DNA of the CDR3 is TGTGCCAGCAGTTCTACCGGACAGGGAGTGCAGTACTTC. The J gene is TRBJ2-7, the V gene TRBV28; 8 nucleotides agree with TRBD1. Germline-derived CDR1 and CDR2 are MDHEN and SYDVKM. With 4 bases clipped from V and 9 bases from J, the junction kept 8 bases outside the gene matches. There are 13 residues in the CDR3.

This clonotype was seen a few times. The junction differs from germline at one of its ends, possibly a read error. The genes are TRBV7-2 and TRBJ2-3; 8 nucleotides align to TRBD2. Germline values: CDR1 SGHTA, CDR2 FQGNSA. The CDR3 spans 15 residues. In nucleotides, the CDR3 is TGTGCAAGCAGGGGCAGCGGGAGCGGGTACAGATACGCGTATTTT. Translation gives CASRGSGSGYRYAYF.

The J gene is TRBJ2-1, the V gene TRBV28; unclear D gene. Germline V lookup: CDR1 MDHEN, CDR2 SYDVKM. Trimming removed 7 bases at V and 1 base at J, with 8 bases between. The CDR3 has 13 residues. CDR3 amino acids: CASIARSYNEQFF. The CDR3 nucleotides are TGTGCCAGCATCGCGAGGTCCTACAATGAGCAGTTCTTC. The whole variable domain, filled in from reference TRBV28 and TRBJ2-1, reads DVKVTQSSRYLVKRTGEKVFLECVQDMDHENMFWYRQDPGLGLRLIYFSYDVKMKEKGDIPEGYSVSREKKERFSLILESASTNQTSMYLCASIARSYNEQFFGPGTRLTVL.

The rearrangement links TRBV12-3 or TRBV12-4 to TRBJ2-3; 12 bases are a match to TRBD2. V dropped 3 bases and J dropped 14; count of bases not matched to a gene: 15. This CDR3 has 16 residues. The CDR3 loop reads CASSFPWTSGDRYAYF. CDR3 nucleotide sequence: TGTGCCAGCAGTTTCCCCTGGACTAGCGGGGACAGATACGCGTATTTT.

This clonotype appeared a few times. The genes are TRBV20-1 and TRBJ2-1; 7 bases align to TRBD2. The CDR3 length is 17 residues. The ends lost 0 bases at V and 7 bases at J; junction bases unmatched: 15. Germline values: CDR1 DFQATT, CDR2 SNEGSKA (reference sequence). The chain's CDR3 is CSARDLRLAPGGNEQFF. CDR3 nucleotide sequence: TGCAGTGCTAGAGATCTCCGACTAGCACCCGGGGGGAATGAGCAGTTCTTC.

To note about this clonotype: An end of the junction does not agree with germline; a read error may underlie this. The J gene is TRBJ1-2, the V gene TRBV20-1; 8 nucleotides align to TRBD1. Per the germline V gene, CDR1 is DFQATT and CDR2 is SNEGSKA (reference sequence). This CDR3 contains 14 residues. CDR3 amino acids: CSANSGGAGYGYTF. Written as DNA, the CDR3 is TGCAGCGCTAACTCAGGGGGCGCGGGCTATGGCTACACCTTC.

The chain recombines TRBV12-3 or TRBV12-4 with TRBJ1-1; D is possibly TRBD1 (5 bases). V dropped 4 bases and J dropped 0 bases, with 27 bases sitting between them. CDR3 size: 20 residues. CDR3 sequence: CASSSQTGLVGVGVNTEAFF. For the CDR3, the DNA is TGTGCCAGCAGTTCCCAGACGGGCTTGGTGGGGGTGGGGGTGAACACTGAAGCTTTCTTT.

This clonotype has only a few counts. The chain combines TRBV29-1 with TRBJ2-5; 12 nucleotides agree with TRBD1. Losses at the gene ends were 7 bases for V and 9 bases for J; bases not matched to a gene: 6. Germline CDR1 and CDR2: SQVTM and ANQGSEA. The CDR3 covers 12 residues. CDR3 amino acids: CSAGTGGGAQYF. In DNA form, the CDR3 reads TGCAGCGCCGGGACAGGGGGCGGAGCCCAGTACTTC.

The chain employs TRBV6-2 or TRBV6-3 and TRBJ1-2; D uncertain. Germline V gene data show CDR1 as MNHEY and CDR2 as SVGEGT. The germline V and J ends were trimmed by 4 bases and 10 bases, with 16 bases remaining between them. CDR3 length: 13 residues. The CDR3 DNA is TGTGCCAGCAGTTTACATGCGGGGAGTCCCTACACCTTC. Encoded protein: CASSLHAGSPYTF.

The chain has TRBV7-2 and TRBJ2-3, with D unclear. The CDR3 is made up of 15 amino acids. Germline CDR1 is SGHTA and CDR2 is FQGNSA. Trimming pared 1 base from V and 0 bases from J, leaving 8 bases between. CDR3 sequence: CASSLGRASTDTQYF. The CDR3 DNA follows: TGTGCCAGCAGCTTAGGCCGGGCTAGCACAGATACGCAGTATTTT. The whole variable domain, filled in from reference TRBV7-2 and TRBJ2-3, reads GAGVSQSPSNKVTEKGKDVELRCDPISGHTALYWYRQSLGQGLEFLIYFQGNSAPDKSGLPSDRFSAERTGGSVSTLTIQRTQQEDSAVYLCASSLGRASTDTQYFGPGTRLTVL.

This clonotype was seen only a few times. The V gene is TRBV6-2 or TRBV6-3, the J gene TRBJ1-1; D unclear. V lost 0 bases to trimming and J lost 1 base, with 24 bases between them. Per the germline V gene, CDR1 is MNHEY and CDR2 is SVGEGT. The CDR3 contains 20 residues. The CDR3 sequence is CASSYSNLQTGIKRNTEAFF. The DNA for the CDR3 is TGTGCCAGCAGTTACTCGAATCTCCAGACGGGCATTAAGAGGAACACTGAAGCTTTCTTT.

The chain is built from TRBV18 and TRBJ1-1; possible D gene TRBD1, 5 bases. V was pared by 4 bases and J by 6 bases, with 21 bases between. CDR1 KGHSH and CDR2 LQKENI come from the germline V gene. The CDR3 consists of 16 residues. The DNA of the CDR3 is TGTGCCAGCTCACAGGGGCGCCTGGATGGCGGTTCTGAAGCTTTCTTT. Its protein is CASSQGRLDGGSEAFF.

This clonotype was seen a handful of times. V gene TRBV7-9 combines with J gene TRBJ2-6, with 7 bases identical to TRBD1. V dropped 4 bases and J dropped 2; count of bases not matched to a gene: 2. The CDR3 totals 15 residues. CDR1 is SEHNR and CDR2 is FQNEAQ in the germline V gene (reference sequence). CDR3 DNA sequence: TGTGCCAGCAGCTATACAGGGGCTGGGGCCAACGTCCTGACTTTC. Encoded protein: CASSYTGAGANVLTF.

J is TRBJ1-1 and V is TRBV5-1, with TRBD1 identical over 8 bases. The V gene's germline CDR1 is SGHRS and CDR2 YFSETQ. V was clipped by 0 bases and J by 6 bases; unmatched bases: 7. The CDR3 is 15 amino acids. CDR3 bases: TGCGCCAGCAGCTTGGGGACAGGGAGGGAAGCTGAAGCTTTCTTT. It encodes CASSLGTGREAEAFF.

The chain combines TRBV12-3 or TRBV12-4 with TRBJ2-1; a possible D gene is TRBD2 (6 bases). CDR3 length: 15 amino acids. V was cut by 2 bases and J by 0 bases, with 8 bases left in between. In DNA form, the CDR3 reads TGTGCCAGCAGTTTACCTAGCGACTCCTACAATGAGCAGTTCTTC. Protein: CASSLPSDSYNEQFF.

This clonotype was seen only a few times. The rearrangement links TRBV5-1 to TRBJ2-5, with D possibly being TRBD1 (6 bases). The CDR3 covers 13 residues. V lost 5 bases and J 9 bases, leaving 17 bases between the germline ends. Germline V gives CDR1 SGHRS, CDR2 YFSETQ. CDR3 sequence: CASRRSGTKAQYF. CDR3 nucleotides: TGCGCCAGCAGACGATCCGGGACAAAGGCCCAGTACTTC.

At least ten counts were recorded for this clonotype. The CDR3 coding sequence is TGTGCCAGCAGCCAAGTAGGGGGTAATGGCTACACCTTC. Residues: CASSQVGGNGYTF. The chain has TRBV4-2 and TRBJ1-2; a possible D gene is TRBD1 (6 bases). The CDR3 extends over 13 amino acids. Germline CDR1 LGHNA, CDR2 YNFKEQ. The V gene lost 1 base and the J gene lost 6 bases, with 9 bases spanning the gap.

V usage is TRBV15 and J usage is TRBJ2-7; TRBD1 matches at 8 bases. With 1 base clipped from V and 4 bases from J, the junction kept 3 bases outside the gene matches. CDR1 and CDR2 (germline): LNHNV, YYDKDF (reference sequence). The CDR3 length is 14 residues. CDR3 protein: CATSRARGQYEQYF. In DNA, the CDR3 is TGTGCCACCAGCAGAGCCAGGGGGCAGTACGAGCAGTACTTC.

This clonotype was observed a few times. The chain joins TRBV5-1 to TRBJ2-1; TRBD2 agrees at 7 bases. V was clipped by 0 bases and J by 5 bases; unmatched bases: 8. CDR1 is SGHRS, CDR2 YFSETQ, per germline. The CDR3 consists of 16 residues. CDR3: CASSLAVREGHNEQFF. In nucleotides, the CDR3 is TGCGCCAGCAGCTTGGCCGTCAGGGAGGGTCACAATGAGCAGTTCTTC. Variable domain in full (rest from reference TRBV5-1 and TRBJ2-1): KAGVTQTPRYLIKTRGQQVTLSCSPISGHRSVSWYQQTPGQGLQFLFEYFSETQRNKGNFPGRFSGRQFSNSRSEMNVSTLELGDSALYLCASSLAVREGHNEQFFGPGTRLTVL.

Of note for this clonotype: At one end the junction does not follow the germline gene, possibly because of a read error. The chain combines TRBV20-1 with TRBJ2-3, with D uncertain. This CDR3 has 13 amino acids. Germline V gene sequence: CDR1 DFQATT, CDR2 SNEGSKA (reference sequence). Here the CDR3 DNA reads TGCGGTGCTAGAGATTATTGGAGAGATACGCAGTATTTT. Translated, it gives CGARDYWRDTQYF.

About this clonotype itself: This may stem from a read error, because a much larger clone lies one nucleotide away. The V and J genes are TRBV7-2 and TRBJ2-7, with 7 bases identical to TRBD1. The CDR3 covers 15 residues. Germline values: CDR1 SGHTA, CDR2 FQGNSA. Unmatched junction bases numbered 15, after V lost 4 bases and J lost 9 bases. The CDR3 sequence: CASSSRQGRVHGQYF. DNA of the CDR3: TGTGCCAGCAGCTCCCGACAGGGTCGAGTCCACGGGCAGTACTTC.

The chain links TRBV12-3 or TRBV12-4 to TRBJ2-5; 7 nucleotides line up with TRBD2. The length of the CDR3 is 16 residues. V gave up 4 bases and J gave up 7 bases; unmatched junction bases: 15. The CDR3 DNA reads TGTGCCAGCAGTTCACCCTCCCGGGGGAGGGTCGGGACCCAGTACTTC. It translates to CASSSPSRGRVGTQYF.

The chain is built from TRBV5-1 and TRBJ2-6; the match to TRBD1 covers 11 bases. The V and J ends lost 4 bases and 2 bases, in that order; junction bases with no gene match: 11. CDR1 SGHRS and CDR2 YFSETQ come from the germline V gene. This CDR3 is built from 19 residues. The CDR3 DNA is TGCGCCAGCAGCATCGGACAGGGGGCGGTACTCCCTGGGGCCAACGTCCTGACTTTC. It encodes CASSIGQGAVLPGANVLTF.

The rearrangement uses TRBV29-1 and TRBJ1-1; D may be TRBD1 (6 bases). The CDR3 spans 14 residues. Germline CDR1 reads SQVTM; CDR2 reads ANQGSEA. With 0 bases removed from V and 4 bases from J, the gap between germline ends came to 12 bases. The CDR3 bases are TGCAGCGTTGAAGATCGAGAAGGGGGCACTGAAGCTTTCTTT. Translated: CSVEDREGGTEAFF.